These 3 T cell receptor beta chains were all obtained from the same sample, sequenced in a study of human T cells and chemical hapten exposure. Noted time point: patch test 2, 6 weeks after DPC sensitization. Treatment here: therapeutic diphenylcyclopropenone sensitization with weekly scalp DPC. TCRdb analysed the RACE reads with MiXCR anew, one entry per CDR3 protein. The sample has roughly 100,000 distinct CDR3 sequences; 9.3% are singletons. The source was whole blood, collected in connection with sensitization to the hapten diphenylcyclopropenone (DPC). Receptors were obtained from a woman aged 35 to 49 with alopecia areata. Some clones in this sample may be carry-over from other donors' samples.

This clonotype appeared a few times. The chain employs TRBV10-3 and TRBJ2-1; 7 bases line up with TRBD2. There are 20 residues in the CDR3. CDR1 and CDR2 (germline): ENHRY, SYGVKD. V shed 4 bases, J shed 4 bases, and the junction held 22 bases outside the gene matches. Written as DNA, the CDR3 is TGTGCCATCAGTGGCCCCCCTGAAGTCTCTTCGGGGGGAGGGTACAATGAGCAGTTCTTC. This gives the protein CAISGPPEVSSGGGYNEQFF.

The chain uses TRBV29-1 and TRBJ2-2; the D gene is possibly TRBD1 (6 bases). Germline CDR1 is SQVTM and CDR2 is ANQGSEA. V was cut by 2 bases and J by 0 bases, with 10 bases left in between. This CDR3 region has 15 residues. The CDR3 reads CSVEPGTSNTGELFF. CDR3 DNA: TGCAGCGTTGAACCAGGGACATCGAACACCGGGGAGCTGTTTTTT.

This clonotype was seen a handful of times. The chain combines TRBV18 with TRBJ1-2; D possibly corresponds to TRBD1 (5 bases). The V gene's germline CDR1 is KGHSH and CDR2 LQKENI. The CDR3 sequence is 16 residues long. Trimming cost V 0 bases and J 4 bases, with 15 bases left between them. DNA for the CDR3: TGTGCCAGCTCACCACCGGGCAGGTCCCAGGGCTATGGCTACACCTTC. It is translated as CASSPPGRSQGYGYTF.